Included here is one T cell receptor (beta chain) sequence, with context. Its cognate antigen is unknown. The source of the sample is a study of T cells expressing NK-cell markers. General study findings and limits: The share of CD8+ T cells held by dominant NKG2C+ clonotypes was roughly 1.0-8% in about six donors. There were four donors in whom these clonotypes also led the CD3+CD56-NKG2C+ fraction.

Each CDR3 protein gets one entry in TCRdb, which reprocessed the 5' RACE reads and gives no DNA. Recorded for this sample: 300,000 to 450,000 distinct CDR3 sequences. This CDR3 comprises 17 residues. Germline V lookup: CDR1 SGHDT, CDR2 YYEEEE. The chain has TRBV5-6 and TRBJ1-6. Sequenced input: blood T cells: a sorted CD56 or NKG2C T cell subset, CD4+ or CD8+ T cells, or bulk PBMC T cells (not recorded which). This receptor was taken from a man aged 18-70 years in good health. The CDR3 protein is CASSLVGFRSYNSPLHF.